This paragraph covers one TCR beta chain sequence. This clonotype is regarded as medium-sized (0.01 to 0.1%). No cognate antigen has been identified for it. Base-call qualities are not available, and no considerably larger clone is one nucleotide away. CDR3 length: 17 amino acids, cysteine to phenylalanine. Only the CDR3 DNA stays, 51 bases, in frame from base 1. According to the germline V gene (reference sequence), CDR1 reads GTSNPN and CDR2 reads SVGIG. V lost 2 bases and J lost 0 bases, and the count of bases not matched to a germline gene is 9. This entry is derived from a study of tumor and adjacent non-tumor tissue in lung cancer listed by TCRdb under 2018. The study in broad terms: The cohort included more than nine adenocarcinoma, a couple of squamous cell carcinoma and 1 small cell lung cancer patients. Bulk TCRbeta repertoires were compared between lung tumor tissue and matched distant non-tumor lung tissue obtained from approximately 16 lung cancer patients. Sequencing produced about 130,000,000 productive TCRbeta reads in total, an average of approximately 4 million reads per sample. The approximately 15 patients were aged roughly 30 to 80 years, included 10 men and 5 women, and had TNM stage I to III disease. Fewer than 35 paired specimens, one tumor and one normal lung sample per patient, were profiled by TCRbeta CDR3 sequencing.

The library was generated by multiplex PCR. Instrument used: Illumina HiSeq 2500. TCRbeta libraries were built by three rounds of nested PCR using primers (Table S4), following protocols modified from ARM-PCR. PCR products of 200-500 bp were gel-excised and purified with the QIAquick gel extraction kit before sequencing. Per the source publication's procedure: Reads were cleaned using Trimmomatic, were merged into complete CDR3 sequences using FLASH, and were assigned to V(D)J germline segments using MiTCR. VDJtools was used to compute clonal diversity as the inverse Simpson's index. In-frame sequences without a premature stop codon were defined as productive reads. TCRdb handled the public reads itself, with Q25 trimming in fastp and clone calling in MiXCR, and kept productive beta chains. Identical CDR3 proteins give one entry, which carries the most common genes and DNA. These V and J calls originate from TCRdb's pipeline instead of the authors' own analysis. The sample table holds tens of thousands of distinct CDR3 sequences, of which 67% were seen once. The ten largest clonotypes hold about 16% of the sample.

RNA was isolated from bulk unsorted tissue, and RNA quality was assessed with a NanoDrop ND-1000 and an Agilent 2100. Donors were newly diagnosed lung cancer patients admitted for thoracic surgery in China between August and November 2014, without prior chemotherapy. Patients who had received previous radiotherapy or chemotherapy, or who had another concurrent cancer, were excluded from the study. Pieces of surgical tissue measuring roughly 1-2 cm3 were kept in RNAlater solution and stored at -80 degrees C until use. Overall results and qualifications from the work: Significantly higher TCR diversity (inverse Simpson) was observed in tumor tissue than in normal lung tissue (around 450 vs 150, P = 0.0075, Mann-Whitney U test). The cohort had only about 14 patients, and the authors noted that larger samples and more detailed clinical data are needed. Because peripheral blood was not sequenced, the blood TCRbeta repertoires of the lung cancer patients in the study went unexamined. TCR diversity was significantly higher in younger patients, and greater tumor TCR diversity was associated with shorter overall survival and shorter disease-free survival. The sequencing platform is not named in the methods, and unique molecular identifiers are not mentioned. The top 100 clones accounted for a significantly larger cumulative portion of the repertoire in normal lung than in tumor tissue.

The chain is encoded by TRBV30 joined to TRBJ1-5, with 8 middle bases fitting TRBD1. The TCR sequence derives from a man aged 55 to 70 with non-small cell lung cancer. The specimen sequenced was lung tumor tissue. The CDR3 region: CAWSKGTGGYSNQPQHF. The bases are TGTGCCTGGAGTAAGGGAACAGGGGGATATAGCAATCAGCCCCAGCATTTT.